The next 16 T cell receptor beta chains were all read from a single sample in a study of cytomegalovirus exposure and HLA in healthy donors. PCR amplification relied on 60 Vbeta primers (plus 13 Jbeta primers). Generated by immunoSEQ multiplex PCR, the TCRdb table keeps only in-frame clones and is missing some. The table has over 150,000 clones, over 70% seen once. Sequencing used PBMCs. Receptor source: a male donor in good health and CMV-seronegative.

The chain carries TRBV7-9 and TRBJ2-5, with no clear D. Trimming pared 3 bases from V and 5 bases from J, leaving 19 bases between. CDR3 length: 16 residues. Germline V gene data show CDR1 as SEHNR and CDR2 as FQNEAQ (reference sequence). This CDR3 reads CASSFTRLPRRETQYF. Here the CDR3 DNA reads TGTGCCAGCAGCTTCACTCGGCTCCCTAGACGGGAGACCCAGTACTTC.

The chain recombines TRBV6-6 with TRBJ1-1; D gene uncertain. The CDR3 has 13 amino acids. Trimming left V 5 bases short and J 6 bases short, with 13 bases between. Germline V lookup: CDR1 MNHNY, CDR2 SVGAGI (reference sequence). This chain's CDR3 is CASSNSRIAEAFF. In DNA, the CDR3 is TGTGCCAGCAGTAATTCCAGGATTGCTGAAGCTTTCTTT.

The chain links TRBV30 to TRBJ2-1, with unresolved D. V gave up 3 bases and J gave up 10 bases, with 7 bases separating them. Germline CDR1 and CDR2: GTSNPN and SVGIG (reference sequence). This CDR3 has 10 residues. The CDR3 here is CAWRLGEQFF. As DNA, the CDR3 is TGTGCCTGGAGATTGGGCGAGCAGTTCTTC.

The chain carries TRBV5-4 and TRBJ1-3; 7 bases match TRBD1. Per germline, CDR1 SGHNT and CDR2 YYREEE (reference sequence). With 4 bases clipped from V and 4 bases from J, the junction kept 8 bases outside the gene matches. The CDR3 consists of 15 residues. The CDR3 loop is CASSPTGTVGNTIYF. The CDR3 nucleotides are TGTGCCAGCAGCCCGACCGGGACAGTAGGAAACACCATATATTTT.

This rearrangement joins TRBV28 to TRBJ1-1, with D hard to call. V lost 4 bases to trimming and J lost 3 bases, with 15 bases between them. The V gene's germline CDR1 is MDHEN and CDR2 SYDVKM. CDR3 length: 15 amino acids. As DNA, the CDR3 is TGTGCCAGCAGTTCCCCCACGGCCGGGGACACTGAAGCTTTCTTT. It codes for CASSSPTAGDTEAFF.

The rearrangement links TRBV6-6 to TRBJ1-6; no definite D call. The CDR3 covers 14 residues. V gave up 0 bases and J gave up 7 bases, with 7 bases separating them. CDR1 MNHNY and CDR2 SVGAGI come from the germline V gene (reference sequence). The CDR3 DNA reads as TGTGCCAGCAGTTACTCCCGGGAGAATTCACCCCTCCACTTT. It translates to CASSYSRENSPLHF.

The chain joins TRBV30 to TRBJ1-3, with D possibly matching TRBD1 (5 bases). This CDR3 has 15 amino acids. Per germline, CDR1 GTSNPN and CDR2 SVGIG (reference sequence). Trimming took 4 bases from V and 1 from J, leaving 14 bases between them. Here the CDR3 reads CAWTLGGTSGNTIYF. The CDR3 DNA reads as TGTGCCTGGACGCTGGGGGGGACTTCTGGAAACACCATATATTTT.

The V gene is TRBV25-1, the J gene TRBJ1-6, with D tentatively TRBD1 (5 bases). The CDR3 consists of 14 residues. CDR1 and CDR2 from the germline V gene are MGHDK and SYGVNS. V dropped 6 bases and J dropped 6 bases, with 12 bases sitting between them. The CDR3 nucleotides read TGTGCCAGCAGCCTTACAGGCCCTAATTCACCCCTCCACTTT. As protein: CASSLTGPNSPLHF.

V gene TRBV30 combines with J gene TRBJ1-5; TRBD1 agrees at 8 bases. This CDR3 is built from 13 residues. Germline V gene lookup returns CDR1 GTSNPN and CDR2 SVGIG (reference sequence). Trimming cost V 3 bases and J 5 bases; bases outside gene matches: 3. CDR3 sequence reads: CAWSRQGYQPQHF. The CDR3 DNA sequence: TGTGCCTGGAGCCGACAGGGGTATCAGCCCCAGCATTTT.

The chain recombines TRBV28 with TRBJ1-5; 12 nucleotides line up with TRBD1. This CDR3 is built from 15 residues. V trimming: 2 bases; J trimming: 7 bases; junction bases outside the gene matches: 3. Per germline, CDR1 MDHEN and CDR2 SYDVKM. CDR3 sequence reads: CASSLVGQGAQPQHF. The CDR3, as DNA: TGTGCCAGCAGTTTAGTGGGACAGGGGGCCCAGCCCCAGCATTTT.

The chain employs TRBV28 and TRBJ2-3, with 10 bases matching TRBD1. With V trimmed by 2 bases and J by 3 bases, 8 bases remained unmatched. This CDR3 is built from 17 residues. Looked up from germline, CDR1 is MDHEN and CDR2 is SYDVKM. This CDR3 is CASSLVWDRGLTDTQYF. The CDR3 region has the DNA TGTGCCAGCAGTTTAGTATGGGACAGGGGTTTGACAGATACGCAGTATTTT.

The CDR3 region is CASSQDLETEAFF. The CDR3 DNA follows: TGCGCCAGCAGCCAAGATCTGGAGACTGAAGCTTTCTTT. V usage is TRBV4-3 and J usage is TRBJ1-1, with D hard to call. Germline-derived CDR1 and CDR2 are LGHNA and YSLEER. Trimming took off 0 bases at V and 5 bases at J, with 7 bases between the two ends. The CDR3 has 13 amino acids.

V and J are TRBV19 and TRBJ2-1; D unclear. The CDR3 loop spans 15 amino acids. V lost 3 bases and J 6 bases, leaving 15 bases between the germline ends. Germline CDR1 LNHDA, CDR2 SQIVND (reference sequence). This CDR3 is CASSIDLMAGNEQFF. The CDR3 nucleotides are TGTGCCAGTAGTATTGATCTTATGGCAGGCAATGAGCAGTTCTTC.

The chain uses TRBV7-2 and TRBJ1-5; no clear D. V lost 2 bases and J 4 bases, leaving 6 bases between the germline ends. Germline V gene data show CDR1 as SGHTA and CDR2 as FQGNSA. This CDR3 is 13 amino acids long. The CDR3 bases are TGTGCCAGCAGCTTATTTCTAAATCAGCCCCAGCATTTT. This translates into CASSLFLNQPQHF.

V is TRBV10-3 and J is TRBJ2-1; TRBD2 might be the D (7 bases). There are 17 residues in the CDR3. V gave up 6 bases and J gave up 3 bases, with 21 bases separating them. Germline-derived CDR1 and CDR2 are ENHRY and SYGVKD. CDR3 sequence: CAIREGLGGGGYNEQFF. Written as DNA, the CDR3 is TGTGCCATCAGGGAGGGCCTGGGCGGGGGCGGCTACAATGAGCAGTTCTTC.

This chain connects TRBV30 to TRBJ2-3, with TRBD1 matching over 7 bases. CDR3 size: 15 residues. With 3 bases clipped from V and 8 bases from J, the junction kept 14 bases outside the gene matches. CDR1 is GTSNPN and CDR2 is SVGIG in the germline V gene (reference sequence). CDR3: CAWRETGKGVSTQYF. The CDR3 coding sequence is TGTGCCTGGAGGGAGACAGGGAAGGGGGTCAGTACGCAGTATTTT.